This TCR beta chain was identified in a study of shared clonotypes between healthy human individuals. Trimming cost V 3 bases and J 3 bases, with 9 bases left between them. CDR1 is MDHEN and CDR2 is SYDVKM in the germline V gene. The CDR3 is 13 residues long. All donors were healthy HIV-negative adults lacking recent acute infections or vaccinations. An assay was performed, and its level was deep. Assay used: immunoSEQ multiplex PCR; TCRdb lists only in-frame clones, some missing. The sample has 2.5 million or so clones, over 85% seen once. The chain recombines TRBV28 with TRBJ2-7; no definite D call. The clonotype originates from a man between 18 and 35 years old in good health. Material for sequencing was naive CD4+ T cells sorted from blood. Subset defined: CD45RA+ positively selected. The CDR3 is CASSLGGNYEQYF. The CDR3 bases are TGTGCCAGCAGTTTGGGTGGAAACTACGAGCAGTACTTC. Based on the CDR3 plus reference TRBV28 and TRBJ2-7, the full variable domain is DVKVTQSSRYLVKRTGEKVFLECVQDMDHENMFWYRQDPGLGLRLIYFSYDVKMKEKGDIPEGYSVSREKKERFSLILESASTNQTSMYLCASSLGGNYEQYFGPGTRLTVT.